Shown below are 4 T cell receptor beta chains from a single sample sequenced in a study of T-cell memory formation after mild COVID-19. TCRdb analysed the 5' RACE reads with MiXCR anew, one entry per CDR3 protein. The profile shows roughly 550,000 distinct CDR3 sequences, just over 20% of them singletons. The sequenced sample consisted of PBMCs or a T cell subset sorted from them (not recorded which). The receptor set was obtained from an adult woman who had mild COVID-19 (a few samples of this study predate the infection). Cell type and time point are not known.

The rearrangement links TRBV6-6 to TRBJ2-5; D perhaps matches TRBD1 (6 bases). There are 14 residues in the CDR3. Trimming removed 6 bases at V and 3 bases at J, with 14 bases between. The germline gives CDR1 MNHNY, CDR2 SVGAGI (reference sequence). CDR3 sequence reads: CASSRSRDKETQYF. CDR3 bases: TGTGCCAGCAGCCGAAGCCGGGACAAAGAGACCCAGTACTTC.

This clonotype has just a few counts. V is TRBV5-1 and J is TRBJ2-5, with 7 bases identical to TRBD2. CDR3 length: 14 amino acids. The germline V gene has CDR1 SGHRS and CDR2 YFSETQ. After removal of 3 bases from V and 2 bases from J, the junction contained 4 bases not matched to a gene. The CDR3: CASSSLAGQETQYF. Written as DNA, the CDR3 is TGCGCCAGCAGCTCTTTAGCGGGTCAAGAGACCCAGTACTTC.

This clonotype has only a few counts. This rearrangement joins TRBV6-1 to TRBJ2-7, with a possible D match to TRBD1 (6 bases). V lost 2 bases and J lost 4, with 12 bases in between. The CDR3 totals 14 residues. CDR1 is MNHNS and CDR2 is SASEGT in the germline V gene. The CDR3 region has the DNA TGTGCCAGCAGTGAATGGACAGAAGTTTACGAGCAGTACTTC. Translating it yields CASSEWTEVYEQYF.

The CDR3 region is CASSLGQREYTGELFF. CDR3 DNA sequence: TGTGCCAGCAGTTTAGGTCAGCGGGAATACACCGGGGAGCTGTTTTTT. The rearrangement links TRBV12-3 or TRBV12-4 to TRBJ2-2; 7 bases map to TRBD2. J gave up 3 bases and V 1 base, and 5 bases lay outside the gene matches. This CDR3 spans 16 amino acids.